This TCR beta chain is from a study of blood T cell repertoires in COVID-19. About the study: Specimens from acute and convalescent COVID-19 originated in the United States, Italy and Spain. Sources were T cells, B-cell-depleted T cells, or PBMCs; the material itself was cDNA or gDNA.

Seattle's enrolled individuals joined amid active infection and were then monitored longitudinally. The CDR3 is 16 amino acids. V lost 4 bases and J lost 7; bases outside the gene matches: 14. Germline CDR1 reads SGDLS; CDR2 reads YYNGEE. Methods used by the authors: Scientists estimated how many nucleated cells there were by amplifying reference gene primers. Here immunoSEQ multiplex PCR was the method, and the copy in TCRdb shows in-frame clones only, minus some. Clone size and V and J calls were adopted from that table, with D and trimming inferred from the DNA. The data hold 170,000 or so clones, with around 87% observed a single time.

Sequenced: peripheral blood. The rearrangement uses TRBV9 and TRBJ2-1, with 7 positions matching TRBD2. This TCR derives from a woman aged 70-85 years with COVID-19, enrolled during active disease. CDR3 residues: CASSPHSGTKVNEQFF. The CDR3 nucleotides read TGTGCCAGCAGCCCCCACAGCGGGACCAAGGTGAATGAGCAGTTCTTC.